The rows below give T cell receptor beta chains drawn from one sample of a study of T cells in Graves' hyperthyroidism and ophthalmopathy. TCRdb processed the multiplex PCR reads anew with MiXCR; each CDR3 protein has one entry. Here the sample spans about half a million distinct CDR3 sequences, less than 25% being singletons. The source material was blood. These receptors were obtained from a woman in her 70s with Graves' ophthalmopathy. Both conserved end residues are part of each CDR3. A D gene is named only where the DNA matches it firmly. Only part of the rows carry a size: once, few, many, or a class if the clone is expanded.

size,V,J,D,DNA,CDR3
many,TRBV20-1,TRBJ2-7,TRBD2,TGCAGTGCTAGAGCAGAACTAGCGGGGACCTACGAGCAGTACTTC,CSARAELAGTYEQYF
many,TRBV12-3/TRBV12-4,TRBJ1-1,-,TGTGCCAGCAGGGCCCTGAGCATGAACACTGAAGCTTTCTTT,CASRALSMNTEAFF
-,TRBV20-1,TRBJ1-2,-,TGCAGTGCTAGTAGGCCCGGGGTGGGTAACTATGGCTACACCTTC,CSASRPGVGNYGYTF
-,TRBV27,TRBJ2-7,-,TGTGCCAGCAGTAAACCACTGGCTGGTCCCTACGAGCAGTACTTC,CASSKPLAGPYEQYF
-,TRBV7-2,TRBJ2-3,TRBD2,TGTGCCAGCAGCTTAGCGCTCGCGGGGGTAGATACGCAGTATTTT,CASSLALAGVDTQYF
few,TRBV7-2,TRBJ2-1,TRBD2,TGTGCCAGCAGCTTAGATGGGGCTAGCGGGAGGCAACAGTTCTTC,CASSLDGASGRQQFF
-,TRBV19,TRBJ1-5,TRBD1,TGTGCCAGTAGTATAGGACAGGGGACCAATCAGCCCCAGCATTTT,CASSIGQGTNQPQHF
-,TRBV5-4,TRBJ2-5,-,TGTGCCAGCGGCCGGGACCGGGAGACCCAGTACTTC,CASGRDRETQYF
-,TRBV10-2,TRBJ2-5,TRBD1,TGCGCCAGCAGGGGACAGGGGGCCGGGGAGACCCAGTACTTC,CASRGQGAGETQYF
few,TRBV4-3,TRBJ2-3,-,TGCGCCAGCAGCCCTTCCCGGGGAGGAACAGATACGCAGTATTTT,CASSPSRGGTDTQYF
-,TRBV7-6,TRBJ2-2,TRBD2,TGTGCCAGCAGCTTAGATAGCGGGAGTGACACCGGGGAGCTGTTTTTT,CASSLDSGSDTGELFF
many,TRBV28,TRBJ2-7,-,TGTGCCAGCAGTCCCCCAGACGGATACTCCTACGAGCAGTACTTC,CASSPPDGYSYEQYF
many,TRBV3-1,TRBJ1-1,-,TGTGCCAGCAGCCACCCCGGAAGGAACACTGAAGCTTTCTTT,CASSHPGRNTEAFF
many,TRBV12-5,TRBJ2-3,-,TGTGCTAGTGGTCGACCTAGAGATCTTGTGGATACGCAGTATTTT,CASGRPRDLVDTQYF
many,TRBV6-1,TRBJ1-2,TRBD1,TGTGCCAGCAGACCGGGACAGGGAAGAGGCTACACCTTC,CASRPGQGRGYTF
many,TRBV12-3/TRBV12-4,TRBJ1-5,TRBD1,TGTGCCAGCAGTGACCGGGACAGGGTTCGGACGGGCAATCAGCCCCAGCATTTT,CASSDRDRVRTGNQPQHF
-,TRBV5-4,TRBJ2-3,-,TGTGCCAGCAGCTTGGCCTCCCTCAGGGGCACAGATACGCAGTATTTT,CASSLASLRGTDTQYF
-,TRBV25-1,TRBJ2-2,-,TGTGCCAGCAGTGAAACAGTTAGGTTCACCGGGGAGCTGTTTTTT,CASSETVRFTGELFF
-,TRBV18,TRBJ1-2,-,TGTGCCAGCTCACCACAAGTCTCAACCCCGGATGGCTACACCTTC,CASSPQVSTPDGYTF
many,TRBV7-2,TRBJ1-5,TRBD1,TGTGCCAGCAGTTGGGACAGCCGTGGCAATCAGCCCCAGCATTTT,CASSWDSRGNQPQHF
-,TRBV30,TRBJ1-4,-,TGTGCCTGGAATGGACAGAATGAAAAACTGTTTTTT,CAWNGQNEKLFF
few,TRBV7-8,TRBJ2-1,TRBD2,TGTGCCAGCAGCCCTTGGACTAGCGGGAGAGGGAATGAGCAGTTCTTC,CASSPWTSGRGNEQFF
few,TRBV12-3/TRBV12-4,TRBJ2-7,TRBD2,TGTGCCAGCAGTTTGCTTGGGACTAGCACCCCCTACGAGCAGTACTTC,CASSLLGTSTPYEQYF
-,TRBV3-1,TRBJ1-6,TRBD1,TGTGCCAGCAGCCAGAGGACAGGGGGAGGAACAAAACATTCACCCCTCCACTTT,CASSQRTGGGTKHSPLHF
-,TRBV13,TRBJ2-2,TRBD2,TGTGCCAGCAGCTTAGCACTAGCGGGAGGCAACACCGGGGAGCTGTTTTTT,CASSLALAGGNTGELFF
-,TRBV6-1,TRBJ1-5,-,TGTGCCAGCAGAATGAGGGGGAGCAATCAGCCCCAGCATTTT,CASRMRGSNQPQHF
few,TRBV12-3/TRBV12-4,TRBJ2-4,-,TGTGCCAGCAGTTATAGCGGAGTGGGAAACATTCAGTACTTC,CASSYSGVGNIQYF
few,TRBV27,TRBJ2-3,-,TGTGCCAGCAAAAGACAGAGCACAGATACGCAGTATTTT,CASKRQSTDTQYF
-,TRBV6-1,TRBJ1-1,-,TGTGCCAGCAAGGGGGGGGATTTCACTGAAGCTTTCTTT,CASKGGDFTEAFF
-,TRBV5-1,TRBJ1-1,-,TGCGCCAGCAGCTTGTTATTGGGGGCTCAGGGTGAAGCTTTCTTT,CASSLLLGAQGEAFF
few,TRBV18,TRBJ2-5,TRBD1,TGTGCCAGCTCACCATTGGGACAGACCCAAGAGACCCAGTACTTC,CASSPLGQTQETQYF
few,TRBV2,TRBJ1-4,-,TGTGCCAGCAGACCAGGACGGGGGGGTGAAAAACTGTTTTTT,CASRPGRGGEKLFF
-,TRBV28,TRBJ1-5,-,TGTGCCAGCAGTTTCCAGGGACATTATCAGCCCCAGCATTTT,CASSFQGHYQPQHF
-,TRBV15,TRBJ1-4,-,TGTGCCACCAGCAGAGACCCCGTTGATGAAAAACTGTTTTTT,CATSRDPVDEKLFF
-,TRBV6-5,TRBJ2-7,-,TGTGCCAGCAGTTACTCACAACAGTCGTACTACGAGCAGTACTTC,CASSYSQQSYYEQYF
-,TRBV5-1,TRBJ2-7,TRBD1,TGCGCCAGCAGCCCGACAGGGGCCACTTACGAGCAGTACTTC,CASSPTGATYEQYF
few,TRBV5-1,TRBJ2-3,-,TGCGCCAGCAGCTTGGATGCGGAAATCGCAGATACGCAGTATTTT,CASSLDAEIADTQYF
few,TRBV9,TRBJ2-1,TRBD2,TGTGCCAGCAGCGTAGAGAGGGGGGGGCTAGCGGGAGTATTTGAGCAGTTCTTC,CASSVERGGLAGVFEQFF
few,TRBV7-2,TRBJ2-1,-,TGTGCCAGCAACGGGCCCCACAAATACAATGAGCAGTTCTTC,CASNGPHKYNEQFF
few,TRBV27,TRBJ1-1,-,TGTGCCAGCACCTCTACAGTCCATCTATCGCCGCGGGATGCTGAAGCTTTCTTT,CASTSTVHLSPRDAEAFF
-,TRBV6-1,TRBJ2-3,TRBD1,TGTGCCAGCAGTCGTAGGACAGGACTTCTCACAGATACGCAGTATTTT,CASSRRTGLLTDTQYF
few,TRBV19,TRBJ1-1,-,TGTGCCAGTAATGACCCCGGGACACCCAACACTGAAGCTTTCTTT,CASNDPGTPNTEAFF
-,TRBV11-2,TRBJ2-2,-,TGTGCCAGCAGCTTAGTGGCGGTCACCGGGGAGCTGTTTTTT,CASSLVAVTGELFF
few,TRBV20-1,TRBJ2-7,-,TGCAGTGCTAGCGCCGGTTTTAATTTCGAGCAGTACTTC,CSASAGFNFEQYF
many,TRBV27,TRBJ1-2,TRBD1,TGTGCCAGCAGTCGGGGACAGTCCTTCCCTAACTATGGCTACACCTTC,CASSRGQSFPNYGYTF
few,TRBV20-1,TRBJ1-4,-,TGCAGTGTACCGAGACAGAAATCAACTAATGAAAAACTGTTTTTT,CSVPRQKSTNEKLFF
few,TRBV15,TRBJ1-2,-,TGTGCCACCAGCAGGCAGGGAGAAGGCTACACCTTC,CATSRQGEGYTF
once,TRBV19,TRBJ1-5,-,TGTGCCAGTGCATGGGGGTTTCAACAGCCCCAGCATTTT,CASAWGFQQPQHF
few,TRBV7-8,TRBJ2-5,-,TGTGCCGGGGCTCCCTTACAGGGTGGGGCTCAAGAGACCCAGTACTTC,CAGAPLQGGAQETQYF
few,TRBV10-3,TRBJ1-1,-,TGTGCCATCAGTGACTTCAGAGTTCATGATTCCACTGAAGCTTTCTTT,CAISDFRVHDSTEAFF
-,TRBV7-9,TRBJ1-2,-,TGTGCCAGCAGCTTAGCTGCGGGTCCCAAGGGCTACACCTTC,CASSLAAGPKGYTF
many,TRBV28,TRBJ1-6,-,TGTGCCAGCACGGAATTGACATCACCCCTCCACTTT,CASTELTSPLHF
many,TRBV30,TRBJ1-5,TRBD1,TGTGCCTGGAGAGCCCAGGGGGGGGTTCAGCCCCAGCATTTT,CAWRAQGGVQPQHF
few,TRBV20-1,TRBJ1-2,TRBD1,TGCAGTGCTAGAGGTGCCGGACAGGGGAGCTATGGCTACACCTTC,CSARGAGQGSYGYTF
many,TRBV20-1,TRBJ1-1,-,TGCAGTGCTACAGGGCTTCGAGCTTTCTTT,CSATGLRAFF
many,TRBV12-3/TRBV12-4,TRBJ1-2,-,TGTGCCAGCAGTTTCTCCTCTAACTATGGCTACACCTTC,CASSFSSNYGYTF
-,TRBV6-6,TRBJ2-7,-,TGTGCCAGCAGTTACTCAGCCAGGTCAGGCGAGCAGTACTTC,CASSYSARSGEQYF
few,TRBV7-9,TRBJ1-1,-,TGTGCCAGCAGCGAGGTGGGCACTCTAGCCATGACTGAAGCTTTCTTT,CASSEVGTLAMTEAFF
many,TRBV12-3/TRBV12-4,TRBJ1-3,-,TGTGCCAGCACCCGGGGAGCTGGAAACACCATATATTTT,CASTRGAGNTIYF